This T cell receptor (beta chain) was documented in a study of OX40 agonist ivuxolimab in advanced cancers. Background on the study: Patients in the trial were receiving intravenous ivuxolimab every 2 weeks, at doses of 0.01 to 10 mg/kg. With a range of roughly 20 to 90, age averaged approximately 55 years, and around 83% were male. Study-level results: Average numbers of expanded clones were greater in CD8+ T cells than in CD4+.

Germline-derived CDR1 and CDR2 are MNHNS and SASEGT. The trim removed 4 bases at V and 7 bases at J, leaving 3 bases unmatched. CDR3 length equals 13 residues. As regards this clone: Its antigen is unknown.

Produced via immunoSEQ multiplex PCR; TCRdb's table is partial and in-frame only. The sample shows 65,000 to 75,000 clones, 80% to 95% of them seen only once. The genes are TRBV6-1 and TRBJ2-1; 8 positions match TRBD1. The receptor was derived from an adult with an advanced solid tumor such as melanoma, head and neck, liver or kidney cancer. The sequencing here drew on CD4+ or CD8+ T cells sorted from blood, taken in a trial of the OX40 agonist ivuxolimab. DNA for the CDR3: TGTGCCAGCAGTGCAGGGGGCAGGAATGAGCAGTTCTTC. This codes for CASSAGGRNEQFF.